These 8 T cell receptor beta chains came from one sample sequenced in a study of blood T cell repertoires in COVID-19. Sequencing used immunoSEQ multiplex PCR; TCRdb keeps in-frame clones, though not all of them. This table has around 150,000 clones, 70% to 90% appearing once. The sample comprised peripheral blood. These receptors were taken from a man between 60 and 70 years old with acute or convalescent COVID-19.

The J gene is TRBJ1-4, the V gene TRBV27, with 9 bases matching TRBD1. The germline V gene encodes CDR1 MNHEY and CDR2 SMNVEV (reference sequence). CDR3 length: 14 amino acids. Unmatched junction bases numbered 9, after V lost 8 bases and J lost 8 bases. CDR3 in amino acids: CASGGTGIGEKLFF. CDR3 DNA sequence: TGTGCCAGCGGGGGGACAGGGATCGGGGAAAAACTGTTTTTT. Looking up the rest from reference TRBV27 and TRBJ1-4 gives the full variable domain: EAQVTQNPRYLITVTGKKLTVTCSQNMNHEYMSWYRQDPGLGLRQIYYSMNVEVTDKGDVPEGYKVSRKEKRNFPLILESPSPNQTSLYFCASGGTGIGEKLFFGSGTQLSVL.

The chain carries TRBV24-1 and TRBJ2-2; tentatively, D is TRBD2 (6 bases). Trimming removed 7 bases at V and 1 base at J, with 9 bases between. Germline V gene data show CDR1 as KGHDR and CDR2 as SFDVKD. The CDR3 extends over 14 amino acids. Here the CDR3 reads CATRGGRNTGELFF. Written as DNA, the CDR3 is TGTGCCACCAGGGGAGGCAGGAACACCGGGGAGCTGTTTTTT.

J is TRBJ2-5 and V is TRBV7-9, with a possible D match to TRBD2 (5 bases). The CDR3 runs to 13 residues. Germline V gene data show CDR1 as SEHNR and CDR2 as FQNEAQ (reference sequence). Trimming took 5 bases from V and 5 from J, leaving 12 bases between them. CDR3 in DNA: TGTGCCAGCAGCGCTCACGGGGTGGAGACCCAGTACTTC. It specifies CASSAHGVETQYF.

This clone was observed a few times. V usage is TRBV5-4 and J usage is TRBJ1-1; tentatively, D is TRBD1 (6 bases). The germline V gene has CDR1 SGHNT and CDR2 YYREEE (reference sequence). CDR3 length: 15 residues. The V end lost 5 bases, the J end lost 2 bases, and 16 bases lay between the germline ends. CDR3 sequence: CASRRSQGVNTEAFF. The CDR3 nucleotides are TGTGCCAGCAGACGATCACAGGGAGTAAACACTGAAGCTTTCTTT.

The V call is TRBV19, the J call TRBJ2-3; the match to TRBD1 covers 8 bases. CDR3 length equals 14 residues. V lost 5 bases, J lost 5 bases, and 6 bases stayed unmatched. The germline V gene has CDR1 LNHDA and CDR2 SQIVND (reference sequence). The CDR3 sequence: CASSYRGKLDTQYF. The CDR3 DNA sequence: TGTGCCAGTAGTTACAGGGGGAAGTTAGATACGCAGTATTTT.

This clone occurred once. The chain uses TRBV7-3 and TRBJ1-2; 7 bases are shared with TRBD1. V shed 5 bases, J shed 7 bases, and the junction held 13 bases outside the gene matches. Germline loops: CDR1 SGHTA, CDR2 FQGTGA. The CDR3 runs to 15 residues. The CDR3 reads CASSAGRGRIIGYTF. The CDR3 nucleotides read TGTGCCAGCAGCGCCGGGAGGGGGCGAATCATTGGCTACACCTTC.

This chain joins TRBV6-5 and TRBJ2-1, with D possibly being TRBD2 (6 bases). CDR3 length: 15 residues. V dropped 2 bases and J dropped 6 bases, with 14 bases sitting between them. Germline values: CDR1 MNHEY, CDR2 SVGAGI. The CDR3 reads CASSYLSRDSNEQFF. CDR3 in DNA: TGTGCCAGCAGTTACCTCTCGCGGGATAGCAATGAGCAGTTCTTC.

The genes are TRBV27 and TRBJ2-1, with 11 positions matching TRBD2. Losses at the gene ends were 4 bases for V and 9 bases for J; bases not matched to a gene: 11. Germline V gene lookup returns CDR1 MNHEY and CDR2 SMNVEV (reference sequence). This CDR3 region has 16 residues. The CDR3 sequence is CASSSTLAGGTGEQFF. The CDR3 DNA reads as TGTGCCAGCAGTTCTACCCTAGCGGGAGGAACAGGTGAGCAGTTCTTC.